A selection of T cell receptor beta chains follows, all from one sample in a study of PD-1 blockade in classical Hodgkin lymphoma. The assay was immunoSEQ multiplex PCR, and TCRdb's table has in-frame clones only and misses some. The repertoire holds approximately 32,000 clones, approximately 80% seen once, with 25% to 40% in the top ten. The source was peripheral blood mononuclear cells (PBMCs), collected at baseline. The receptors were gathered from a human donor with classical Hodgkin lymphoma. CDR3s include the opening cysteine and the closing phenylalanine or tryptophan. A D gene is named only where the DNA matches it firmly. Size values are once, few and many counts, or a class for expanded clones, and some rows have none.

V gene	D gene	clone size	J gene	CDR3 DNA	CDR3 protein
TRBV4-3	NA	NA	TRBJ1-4	TGCGCCAGCAGCCCGTCGGCGGGGGGCCGGAATAATGAAAAACTGTTTTTT	CASSPSAGGRNNEKLFF
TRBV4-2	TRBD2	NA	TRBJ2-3	TGTGCCAGCAAGGCCAGCGGGGACACAGATACGCAGTATTTT	CASKASGDTDTQYF
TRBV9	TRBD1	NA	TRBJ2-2	TGTGCCAGCAGCGGCTCGGGGACAGGGGGCGCAGGCGGGGAGCTGTTTTTT	CASSGSGTGGAGGELFF
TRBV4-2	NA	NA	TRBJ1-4	TGTGCCAGCAGCCGCCCAGGGGAGGGTGAAAAACTGTTTTTT	CASSRPGEGEKLFF
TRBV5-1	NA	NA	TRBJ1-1	TGCGCCAGCAGCTTGTCGGGGGTTAACACTGAAGCTTTCTTT	CASSLSGVNTEAFF
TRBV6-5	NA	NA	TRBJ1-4	TGTGCCAGCAGACTCGGACAGCTTAATGAAAAACTGTTTTTT	CASRLGQLNEKLFF
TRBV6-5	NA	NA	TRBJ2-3	TGTGCCAGCAGGGTGGCAAGCGCGTCAGATACGCAGTATTTT	CASRVASASDTQYF
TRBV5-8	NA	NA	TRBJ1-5	TGTGCCAGCAGCTTGCTGACAGATAGCAATCAGCCCCAGCATTTT	CASSLLTDSNQPQHF
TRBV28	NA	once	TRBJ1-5	TGTGCCAGCAGTTTTGGGGGGTTCAATCAGCCCCAGCATTTT	CASSFGGFNQPQHF
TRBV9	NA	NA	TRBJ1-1	TGTGCCAGCAGCCCACAAATCACCTCCACTGAAGCTTTCTTT	CASSPQITSTEAFF
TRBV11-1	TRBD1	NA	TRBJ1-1	TGTGCCAGCAGCACCCGACAGGGGACGAACACTGAAGCTTTCTTT	CASSTRQGTNTEAFF
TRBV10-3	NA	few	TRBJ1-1	TGTGCCATCAGTGCTAACGGGAACACTGAAGCTTTCTTT	CAISANGNTEAFF
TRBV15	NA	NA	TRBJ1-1	TGTGCCACCAGCAGTAAGGGGGGGACTGAAGCTTTCTTT	CATSSKGGTEAFF
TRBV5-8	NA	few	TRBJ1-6	TGTGCCAGCAGCCTGTGGACGGATAATTCACCCCTCCACTTT	CASSLWTDNSPLHF
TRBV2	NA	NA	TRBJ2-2	TGTGCCAGCCGTCTCACAGGGCCCGGGGAGCTGTTTTTT	CASRLTGPGELFF
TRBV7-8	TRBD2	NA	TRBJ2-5	TGTGCCAGCAGCTTAGGTAGCGGGGGAGAGACCCAGTACTTC	CASSLGSGGETQYF
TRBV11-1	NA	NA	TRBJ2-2	TGTGCCAGCAGCGCGACCGGGGCCGGGGAGCTGTTTTTT	CASSATGAGELFF
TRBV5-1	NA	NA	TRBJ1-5	TGCGCCAGCAGCTTGGGCGGGCTCAATCAGCCCCAGCATTTT	CASSLGGLNQPQHF
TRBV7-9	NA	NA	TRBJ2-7	TGTGCCAGCAGCTCTAACCCCTACGACGGAGACTACGAGCAGTACTTC	CASSSNPYDGDYEQYF
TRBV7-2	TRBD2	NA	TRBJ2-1	TGTGCCAGCAGCATACAAGCGGGGGGCGTCCCAGGCGAGCAGTTCTTC	CASSIQAGGVPGEQFF
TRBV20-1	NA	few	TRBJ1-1	NA	CSARVFGEAFF
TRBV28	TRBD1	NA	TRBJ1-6	TGTGCCAGCAGTTTCACAGGGGCTAATTCACCCCTCCACTTT	CASSFTGANSPLHF
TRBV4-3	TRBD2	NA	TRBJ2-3	TGCGCCAGCAGCCAAGCGGGGATAGCGGGGGCCTACACAGATACGCAGTATTTT	CASSQAGIAGAYTDTQYF
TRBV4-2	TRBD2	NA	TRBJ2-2	TGTGCCAGCAGCCAAGATCGGGGCCTAGCGGGGACAAACACCGGGGAGCTGTTTTTT	CASSQDRGLAGTNTGELFF
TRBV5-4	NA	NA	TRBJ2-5	TGTGCCAGCAGCTTAGGGTACCAAGAGACCCAGTACTTC	CASSLGYQETQYF
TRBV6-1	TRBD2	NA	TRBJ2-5	TGTGCCAGCAGTGTTAGCGGGGGGGACCAAGAGACCCAGTACTTC	CASSVSGGDQETQYF
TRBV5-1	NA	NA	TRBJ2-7	TGCGCCAGCAGCTTTGGATACGAGCAGTACTTC	CASSFGYEQYF
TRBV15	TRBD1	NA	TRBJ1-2	TGTGCCACCAGCAAAAGGGAGGGACAGGGTTTCCCTAACTATGGCTACACCTTC	CATSKREGQGFPNYGYTF
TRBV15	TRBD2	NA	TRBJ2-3	TGTGCCACCAGCAGAGATCAGCGGGGTATGGATACGCAGTATTTT	CATSRDQRGMDTQYF
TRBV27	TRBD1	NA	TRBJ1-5	TGTGCCAGCGGAGGACAGGGTAATCAGCCCCAGCATTTT	CASGGQGNQPQHF
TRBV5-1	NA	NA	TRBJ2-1	TGCGCCAGCAGCTTGGAGACAGGGCCCAGCGGGAATGAGCAGTTCTTC	CASSLETGPSGNEQFF
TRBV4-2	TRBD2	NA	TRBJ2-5	TGTGCCAGCAGCCAAGCGGGACTAGCGGGGGAAGAGACCCAGTACTTC	CASSQAGLAGEETQYF
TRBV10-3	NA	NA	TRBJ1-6	TGTGCCATCAGTGAGAGTCTACCGGGGACCTATAATTCACCCCTCCACTTT	CAISESLPGTYNSPLHF
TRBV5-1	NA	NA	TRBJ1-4	TGCGCCAGCAGTCGGGACGGTCCAACTAATGAAAAACTGTTTTTT	CASSRDGPTNEKLFF
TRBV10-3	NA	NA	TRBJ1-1	TGTGCCACCTACCAGACATTGAACACTGAAGCTTTCTTT	CATYQTLNTEAFF
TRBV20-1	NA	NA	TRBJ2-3	TGCAGTGCTAGGAGGCCAGATACGCAGTATTTT	CSARRPDTQYF
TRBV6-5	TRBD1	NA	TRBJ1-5	TGTGCCAGCAGTCCGGGACAGGGAAGGCAGCCCCAGCATTTT	CASSPGQGRQPQHF
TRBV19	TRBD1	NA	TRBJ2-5	TGTGCCAGTAGTATAAACCCCGACAGGGTCCAAGAGACCCAGTACTTC	CASSINPDRVQETQYF
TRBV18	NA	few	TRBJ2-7	TGTGCCAGCTCACCAACGGGACCTGTTGCCTACGAGCAGTACTTC	CASSPTGPVAYEQYF
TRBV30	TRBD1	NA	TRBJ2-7	TGTGCCTGGAGTAAGGGGACAGGGGGCTACGAGCAGTACTTC	CAWSKGTGGYEQYF
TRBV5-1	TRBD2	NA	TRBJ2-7	TGCGCCAGCAGCTTGGGGGACTATTTCTACGAGCAGTACTTC	CASSLGDYFYEQYF
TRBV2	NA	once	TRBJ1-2	TGTGCCAGCAGGGAAGCTAACTATGGCTACACCTTC	CASREANYGYTF
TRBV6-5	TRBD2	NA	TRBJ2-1	TGTGCCAGCAGCAGGGACTACCTCTACAATGAGCAGTTCTTC	CASSRDYLYNEQFF
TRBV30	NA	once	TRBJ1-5	TGTGCCTGGAGTGTAAACCTGTTATCATGGGGCAATCAGCCCCAGCATTTT	CAWSVNLLSWGNQPQHF
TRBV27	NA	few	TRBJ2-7	TGTGCCAGCAGTTTAGGGGTTCTCTCGTCCTACGAGCAGTACTTC	CASSLGVLSSYEQYF
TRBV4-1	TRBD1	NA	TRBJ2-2	TGCGCCAGCAGCCGGGGACAGTACGACACCGGGGAGCTGTTTTTT	CASSRGQYDTGELFF
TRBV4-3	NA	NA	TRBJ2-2	TGCGCCAGCAGCCAAGAGTCGGTGAGCGGGGAGCTGTTTTTT	CASSQESVSGELFF
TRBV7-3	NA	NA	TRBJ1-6	TGTGCCAGCAGTTTGTGGCAAGGTTCACCCCTCCACTTT	CASSLWQGSPLHF
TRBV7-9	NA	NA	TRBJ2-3	TGTGCCAGCAGCGGCCTGGTCGGGGGGCGTGGCCGCACAGATACGCAGTATTTT	CASSGLVGGRGRTDTQYF
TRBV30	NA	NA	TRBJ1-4	TGTGCTTGTGTTGGGGCAACTAATGAAAAACTGTTTTTT	CACVGATNEKLFF
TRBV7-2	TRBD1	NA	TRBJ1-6	TGTGCCAGCAGCTTCTGGACAGGGGAGGGTTCACCCCTCCACTTT	CASSFWTGEGSPLHF
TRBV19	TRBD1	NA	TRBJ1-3	TGTGCCAGTAGTGCAGCCCACGGGACAGGGGTTGGAAACACCATATATTTT	CASSAAHGTGVGNTIYF
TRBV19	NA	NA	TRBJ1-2	TGTGCCACCAAGGGACAAACAACTAACTATGGCTACACCTTC	CATKGQTTNYGYTF
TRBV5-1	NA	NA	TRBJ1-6	TGCGCCAGCAGCTTCTCCTATAATTCACCCCTCCACTTT	CASSFSYNSPLHF
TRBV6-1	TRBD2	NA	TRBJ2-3	TGTGCCAGCTGCATAACGGGGGGGAGCACAGATACGCAGTATTTT	CASCITGGSTDTQYF
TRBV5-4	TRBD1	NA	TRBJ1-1	TGTGCCAGCAGCTTACGGGACAGGGCGCACACTGAAGCTTTCTTT	CASSLRDRAHTEAFF
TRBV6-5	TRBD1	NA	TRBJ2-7	TGTGCCAGCAGCTCCACAGGGGGCGGCTACGAGCAGTACTTC	CASSSTGGGYEQYF
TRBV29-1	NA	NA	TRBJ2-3	TGCAGCGTTTCCGTTACAGGGCACCCCAACTTGGATACGCAGTATTTT	CSVSVTGHPNLDTQYF
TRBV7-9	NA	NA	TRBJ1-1	TGTGCCAGCAGTCCGACCGGCCCCGGTCGAGCTTTCTTT	CASSPTGPGRAFF